This TCR beta chain stems from a study of Tregs in tolerant kidney transplant recipients. This table comes from immunoSEQ multiplex PCR, and its TCRdb copy is limited to in-frame clones, with some not included. The table includes roughly 16,000 clones, about four fifths detected once. Germline lookup yields CDR1 SGHRS and CDR2 YFSETQ. Trimming took 0 bases from V and 5 from J, leaving 23 bases between them. The CDR3 extends over 18 amino acids. The chain is built from TRBV5-1 and TRBJ1-1; D may be TRBD1 (6 bases). The source material was Tregs from blood, sampled before the transplant. The origin of this receptor is a human donor who received a combined kidney and bone marrow transplant. As DNA, the CDR3 is TGCGCCAGCAGCTTGGCCTGGCAGGGGCGCCCTTTGGGGACTGAAGCTTTCTTT. It encodes CASSLAWQGRPLGTEAFF.